This is a list of T cell receptor beta chains from one sample in a study of T cell responses to AZD1222 COVID-19 vaccine. TCRdb keeps only in-frame clones here, not all; method: immunoSEQ multiplex PCR. The data show 150,000 or so clones, about 90% seen once. The input for sequencing was peripheral blood, taken 28 days after the second AZD1222 dose. The receptors were sampled from an adult who received the AZD1222 COVID-19 vaccine. Both conserved end residues are part of each CDR3. Fields, in order: D gene, clone size, J gene, V gene, CDR3 DNA, CDR3 protein. D genes are given only for firm matches. Expanded clones get a size class; other rows say once, few or many, or leave the size out.

D: -
size: -
J: TRBJ1-4
V: TRBV2
DNA: TGTGCCAGCACTAGGTCGGGGGCGCGAACTAATGAAAAACTGTTTTTT
CDR3: CASTRSGARTNEKLFF

D: -
size: -
J: TRBJ2-3
V: TRBV24-1
DNA: TGTGCCACCAGTGACTCCTTGACCGGAACAGATACGCAGTATTTT
CDR3: CATSDSLTGTDTQYF

D: TRBD1
size: -
J: TRBJ1-6
V: TRBV5-6
DNA: TGTGCCAGCAGCCTACTAGGACAGGGCCTTCGGGCCCTCCACTTT
CDR3: CASSLLGQGLRALHF

D: -
size: -
J: TRBJ2-7
V: TRBV5-1
DNA: TGCGCCAGCAGCTTGGGCGGGACGGAGAGCTCCTACGAGCAGTACTTC
CDR3: CASSLGGTESSYEQYF

D: TRBD1
size: -
J: TRBJ1-2
V: TRBV7-9
DNA: TGTGCCAGCAGCTTAGCCAGGGGGCCCAACTATGGCTACACCTTC
CDR3: CASSLARGPNYGYTF

D: -
size: once
J: TRBJ2-3
V: TRBV5-1
DNA: TGCGCCAGCAGCTTGAGGAGACTGACAGTTACGCAGTATTTT
CDR3: CASSLRRLTVTQYF

D: -
size: once
J: TRBJ1-3
V: TRBV18
DNA: TGTGCCAGCTCACCCGGTACTGGGGTCTCTGGAAACACCATATATTTT
CDR3: CASSPGTGVSGNTIYF

D: -
size: -
J: TRBJ2-1
V: TRBV7-6
DNA: TGTGCCAGCACCAAAATCCGGGGGAATGAGCAGTTCTTC
CDR3: CASTKIRGNEQFF

D: TRBD1
size: -
J: TRBJ1-1
V: TRBV28
DNA: TGTGCCAGCAGTTTACAGGGGGCGCAGACTGAAGCTTTCTTT
CDR3: CASSLQGAQTEAFF

D: -
size: -
J: TRBJ2-7
V: TRBV6-6
DNA: TGTGCCAGCAGTCTCCGATACGGGACGGCAGCCGCCCTCTACGAGCAGTACTTC
CDR3: CASSLRYGTAAALYEQYF

D: -
size: -
J: TRBJ1-3
V: TRBV28
DNA: TGTGCCAGCAGTTTAAGAAACACCATATATTTT
CDR3: CASSLRNTIYF

D: -
size: -
J: TRBJ1-3
V: TRBV28
DNA: TGTGCCAGCAGTTTGGGGCACTCTGGAAACACCATATATTTT
CDR3: CASSLGHSGNTIYF

D: -
size: -
J: TRBJ1-3
V: TRBV18
DNA: TGTGCCAGCTCACCACAGAGAGACTCTGGAAACACCATATATTTT
CDR3: CASSPQRDSGNTIYF

D: -
size: -
J: TRBJ1-5
V: TRBV7-2
DNA: TGTGCCAGCAGCTTAGCGGGGGGGTTCAATCAGCCCCAGCATTTT
CDR3: CASSLAGGFNQPQHF

D: -
size: once
J: TRBJ1-2
V: TRBV29-1
DNA: TGCAGCGTTCCTTCACAGGGTCGCGATGGCTACACCTTC
CDR3: CSVPSQGRDGYTF

D: TRBD2
size: -
J: TRBJ2-1
V: TRBV7-3
DNA: TGTGCCAGCAGCTTAACCCGAAGACTAGCGGGAGGAGGGAATGAGCAGTTCTTC
CDR3: CASSLTRRLAGGGNEQFF

D: -
size: -
J: TRBJ1-4
V: TRBV5-6
DNA: TGTGCCAGCAGCTTGACAGCCCTTAATGAAAAACTGTTTTTT
CDR3: CASSLTALNEKLFF

D: TRBD1
size: -
J: TRBJ1-1
V: TRBV5-4
DNA: TGTGCCAGCAGCTCGACAGGGGGTTCTATGAACACTGAAGCTTTCTTT
CDR3: CASSSTGGSMNTEAFF

D: -
size: -
J: TRBJ2-7
V: TRBV28
DNA: TGTGCCAGCAGTCCCGGGCAGGCCGCAACCTACGAGCAGTACTTC
CDR3: CASSPGQAATYEQYF

D: TRBD1
size: -
J: TRBJ1-5
V: TRBV2
DNA: TGTGCCAGCAGGGGACAGGGGGATAGCAATCAGCCCCAGCATTTT
CDR3: CASRGQGDSNQPQHF

D: TRBD2
size: -
J: TRBJ2-1
V: TRBV27
DNA: TGTGCCAGCAGTTTTATGACTAGCGGGAGCGAGGAGCAGTTCTTC
CDR3: CASSFMTSGSEEQFF

D: -
size: few
J: TRBJ1-3
V: TRBV30
DNA: TGTGCCTGGAGTGGGGACGGCCCGATCTCTGGAAACACCATATATTTT
CDR3: CAWSGDGPISGNTIYF

D: -
size: -
J: TRBJ2-7
V: TRBV6-5
DNA: TGTGCCAGCAGTTCAGGGCGCGAGCAGTACTTC
CDR3: CASSSGREQYF

D: -
size: -
J: TRBJ2-7
V: TRBV5-1
DNA: TGCGCCAGCAGCTTGGGATCTGAACGCCTCGAGCAGTACTTC
CDR3: CASSLGSERLEQYF

D: -
size: -
J: TRBJ2-1
V: TRBV4-1
DNA: TGCGCCAGCAGCCAAGGAAACAGCGAATTATACAATGAGCAGTTCTTC
CDR3: CASSQGNSELYNEQFF

D: TRBD1
size: -
J: TRBJ1-2
V: TRBV2
DNA: TGTGCCAGCAGTGAAAGGGCGGTGACAGGGGTTCGCGGCTACACCTTC
CDR3: CASSERAVTGVRGYTF

D: -
size: -
J: TRBJ2-4
V: TRBV5-4
DNA: TGTGCCAGCAATAACCAGGGAGCCAAAAACATTCAGTACTTC
CDR3: CASNNQGAKNIQYF

D: TRBD1
size: -
J: TRBJ2-2
V: TRBV5-6
DNA: TGTGCCAGCAGCACACAGGGGACCGGGGAGCTGTTTTTT
CDR3: CASSTQGTGELFF

D: -
size: -
J: TRBJ2-1
V: TRBV7-9
DNA: TGTGCCAGCAGCTTAGGATCATTCGACATCAGCAATGAGCAGTTCTTC
CDR3: CASSLGSFDISNEQFF

D: TRBD1
size: -
J: TRBJ1-6
V: TRBV28
DNA: TGTGCCAGCAGTTTTGGACAGGGATATAATTCACCCCTCCACTTT
CDR3: CASSFGQGYNSPLHF

D: -
size: -
J: TRBJ1-5
V: TRBV28
DNA: TGTGCCAGCAGCCCCGGACAAGACAATCAGCCCCAGCATTTT
CDR3: CASSPGQDNQPQHF

D: TRBD1
size: -
J: TRBJ2-5
V: TRBV5-1
DNA: TGCGCCAGCAGCTTAAACAGGGGTGCGGAGACCCAGTACTTC
CDR3: CASSLNRGAETQYF

D: -
size: -
J: TRBJ1-3
V: TRBV5-8
DNA: TGTGCCAGCAGCTTGAGTGGAAACACCATATATTTT
CDR3: CASSLSGNTIYF

D: TRBD2
size: -
J: TRBJ2-7
V: TRBV2
DNA: TGTGCCAGCAGACCGGGACTAGCGGGGGCCGCCTACGAGCAGTACTTC
CDR3: CASRPGLAGAAYEQYF

D: TRBD1
size: -
J: TRBJ1-3
V: TRBV30
DNA: TGTGCCTGTGAGGGGGCTGGAGGAAACACCATATATTTT
CDR3: CACEGAGGNTIYF

D: -
size: once
J: TRBJ1-5
V: TRBV27
DNA: TGTGCCAGCAGTTCCCGGTTGTTAATAGGGGGAAGGGATCAGCCCCAGCATTTT
CDR3: CASSSRLLIGGRDQPQHF

D: -
size: -
J: TRBJ2-7
V: TRBV12-3/TRBV12-4
DNA: TGTGCCAGCAGCCCCGACAGTCGGGAGCAGTACTTC
CDR3: CASSPDSREQYF

D: -
size: -
J: TRBJ2-7
V: TRBV10-1
DNA: TGCGCCAGCAGTGAGCACCCTCGGACGGACTCCTACGAGCAGTACTTC
CDR3: CASSEHPRTDSYEQYF

D: -
size: once
J: TRBJ1-5
V: TRBV30
DNA: TGTGCCTGGAGTCCTCAGGGGAAAAACGCTCAGCCCCAGCATTTT
CDR3: CAWSPQGKNAQPQHF

D: TRBD1
size: -
J: TRBJ1-3
V: TRBV5-1
DNA: TGCGCCAGCAGCTTGGGACAGACAGGGTCTGGAAACACCATATATTTT
CDR3: CASSLGQTGSGNTIYF

D: TRBD1
size: few
J: TRBJ1-2
V: TRBV7-9
DNA: TGTGCCAGCAGCTTGGGACAGCTTGAGGGCTACACCTTC
CDR3: CASSLGQLEGYTF

D: -
size: -
J: TRBJ1-5
V: TRBV6-2/TRBV6-3
DNA: TGTGCCAGCAGTTACTCAACCAGCCAGGGGCCCCAGCATTTT
CDR3: CASSYSTSQGPQHF

D: TRBD1
size: -
J: TRBJ1-6
V: TRBV30
DNA: TGTGCCTGGAGTGTATACAGGGGGTTTAATTCACCCCTCCACTTT
CDR3: CAWSVYRGFNSPLHF

D: -
size: -
J: TRBJ1-2
V: TRBV9
DNA: TGTGCCAGCAGCGTTCAGGGTTTTAACTATGGCTACACCTTC
CDR3: CASSVQGFNYGYTF

D: -
size: -
J: TRBJ1-2
V: TRBV11-2
DNA: TGTGCCAGCAGCTTAGAGGTAGGGCGCGGCTACACCTTC
CDR3: CASSLEVGRGYTF

D: TRBD2
size: few
J: TRBJ2-3
V: TRBV9
DNA: TGTGCCAGCAGCGGAGTGGGACTAGGGGGCACAGATACGCAGTATTTT
CDR3: CASSGVGLGGTDTQYF

D: TRBD2
size: -
J: TRBJ2-7
V: TRBV18
DNA: TGTGCCAGCTCACCGGGACTAGCATACCCCGAGCAGTACTTC
CDR3: CASSPGLAYPEQYF

D: -
size: -
J: TRBJ1-2
V: TRBV6-5
DNA: TGTGCCAGCAGCCTAATTACAGGCATGACTTCGGGCTACACCTTC
CDR3: CASSLITGMTSGYTF